Following are 23 T cell receptor beta chains from one sample sequenced in a study of blood T cells in healthy people across ages. The use of a sample-barcoded 5' primer and a J-beta primer mix characterized a second PCR of roughly 6 to 11 cycles. TCRdb recomputed calls from the 5' RACE reads with MiXCR, one row per CDR3 protein. The table has just over 1 million distinct CDR3 sequences, roughly 45% seen once. The sample was blood. The receptor source for this set is a woman aged 55-70 years in good health.

The CDR3 DNA reads TGCGCCAGCAGCTTGGTTCGGGGACTAGGGATCTACAATGAGCAGTTCTTC. Amino acids: CASSLVRGLGIYNEQFF. The V call is TRBV5-1, the J call TRBJ2-1; 8 positions agree with TRBD2. This CDR3 region has 17 residues. The germline CDR1 and CDR2 sequences are SGHRS and YFSETQ. The trim removed 0 bases at V and 3 bases at J, leaving 8 bases unmatched.

The chain links TRBV6-5 to TRBJ2-3, with D tentatively TRBD1 or TRBD2 (5 bases each). The CDR3 covers 17 residues. V was shortened by 1 base and J by 7 bases, with 21 bases between the two germline ends. The germline CDR1 and CDR2 sequences are MNHEY and SVGAGI. The CDR3 protein is CASSYYPAADPGNTQYF. The CDR3 DNA sequence: TGTGCCAGCAGTTACTATCCAGCGGCGGACCCAGGGAATACGCAGTATTTT.

The CDR3 nucleotides read TGTGCCAGCAGCTTGTCCCAGGGTCAGCCCCAGCATTTT. Its translation is CASSLSQGQPQHF. The genes are TRBV7-9 and TRBJ1-5, with D possibly being TRBD1 (5 bases). The CDR3 is 13 amino acids. The V end lost 3 bases, the J end lost 6 bases, and 9 bases lay between the germline ends. Germline V CDR1 and CDR2: SEHNR, FQNEAQ (reference sequence).

V usage is TRBV6-5 and J usage is TRBJ1-2; no definite D call. V lost 8 bases, J lost 4 bases, and 11 bases lay in between. Germline CDR1 reads MNHEY; CDR2 reads SVGAGI. The CDR3 runs to 12 residues. CDR3 sequence (DNA): TGTGCCAGCGGCGGTATCGGCTATGGCTACACCTTC. This sequence encodes CASGGIGYGYTF.

V usage is TRBV25-1 and J usage is TRBJ2-1; 7 positions agree with TRBD1. J gave up 8 bases and V 1 base, and 8 bases lay outside the gene matches. The CDR3 has 15 residues. The germline gives CDR1 MGHDK, CDR2 SYGVNS. CDR3 nucleotides: TGTGCCAGCAGTGAATTTACAGGGGCGGCCGATGAGCAGTTCTTC. This translates into CASSEFTGAADEQFF.

The V and J genes are TRBV5-1 and TRBJ2-5; possible D gene TRBD2, 5 bases. Trimming cost V 2 bases and J 2 bases, with 10 bases left between them. Germline V gene lookup returns CDR1 SGHRS and CDR2 YFSETQ. The CDR3 is 14 residues long. CDR3 residues: CASSLTLDQETQYF. In DNA form, the CDR3 reads TGCGCCAGCAGCTTAACACTAGATCAAGAGACCCAGTACTTC.

Note on this clonotype: One junction end does not reproduce the germline sequence, and a read error may be involved. This sequence joins TRBV5-1 and TRBJ2-2; TRBD1 is a possible D gene (8 bases). CDR1 is SGHRS and CDR2 is YFSETQ in the germline V gene. The CDR3 spans 18 residues. The CDR3 DNA reads as TGCGCCAGCAGCTTTGCTCGGGACAGGCGGGAGCGCACCGGGAAGCTGTTTTTT. Translation: CASSFARDRRERTGKLFF.

For the CDR3, the DNA is TGCAGCGTTGAAGAACTAGCGGGGAGATGCAATGAGCAGTTCTTC. It translates to CSVEELAGRCNEQFF. The chain combines TRBV29-1 with TRBJ2-1, with 10 bases matching TRBD2. Losses at the gene ends were 0 bases for V and 6 bases for J; bases not matched to a gene: 5. The CDR3 totals 15 residues. Germline-derived CDR1 and CDR2 are SQVTM and ANQGSEA.

The rearrangement links TRBV6-2 or TRBV6-3 to TRBJ2-1; D may be TRBD2 (6 bases). The CDR3 is 12 amino acids. With 5 bases removed from V and 10 bases from J, the gap between germline ends came to 12 bases. Germline CDR1 reads MNHEY; CDR2 reads SVGEGT. For the CDR3, the DNA is TGTGCCAGCAGTGGAGGGCGGCGGGAGCAGTTCTTC. This codes for CASSGGRREQFF.

This clonotype was recorded a few times. V gene TRBV30 combines with J gene TRBJ1-2; no definite D call. CDR3 size: 10 residues. The germline V and J ends were trimmed by 7 bases and 2 bases, with 5 bases remaining between them. The germline gives CDR1 GTSNPN, CDR2 SVGIG (reference sequence). CDR3 loop: CASENYGYTF. The CDR3 nucleotides are TGTGCCTCAGAGAACTATGGCTACACCTTC.

This clonotype was picked up many times. The chain joins TRBV7-9 to TRBJ2-1; D perhaps matches TRBD1 (6 bases). Germline V CDR1 and CDR2: SEHNR, FQNEAQ (reference sequence). The CDR3 spans 17 residues. V gave up 4 bases and J gave up 0 bases, with 16 bases separating them. The CDR3 is CASSSRDTRSSYNEQFF. In nucleotides, the CDR3 is TGTGCCAGCAGCTCTAGGGACACCCGGAGCTCCTACAATGAGCAGTTCTTC.

This clonotype was recorded only once. V usage is TRBV7-3 and J usage is TRBJ2-3; D call uncertain. Looked up from germline, CDR1 is SGHTA and CDR2 is FQGTGA. There are 12 residues in the CDR3. The V end lost 0 bases, the J end lost 6 bases, and 4 bases lay between the germline ends. The CDR3: CASSLTDDTQYF. CDR3 nucleotide sequence: TGTGCCAGCAGCTTAACCGATGATACGCAGTATTTT.

To note about this clonotype: The conserved phenylalanine or tryptophan normally closing the CDR3 is absent here, so this likely arose from a read error. The chain links TRBV20-1 to TRBJ2-5; possibly TRBD2 for D (6 bases). CDR3 length: 13 amino acids. Trimming pared 1 base from V and 5 bases from J, leaving 11 bases between. Germline CDR1 DFQATT, CDR2 SNEGSKA (reference sequence). The CDR3 DNA is TGCAGTGCTAGAGGGTACAGCGGGGAGACCCAGTACTAC. It codes for CSARGYSGETQYY.

The gene calls are TRBV7-2 and TRBJ2-3, with 7 bases lining up with TRBD1. The germline gives CDR1 SGHTA, CDR2 FQGNSA. The CDR3 consists of 16 residues. J was trimmed by 2 bases and V by 1 base; bases with no gene match: 6. DNA of the CDR3: TGTGCCAGCAGCTTAGAAGGGGGCGGACCCACAGATACGCAGTATTTT. This encodes CASSLEGGGPTDTQYF.

This chain links TRBV2 with TRBJ2-1; 7 bases agree with TRBD1. Per germline, CDR1 SNHLY and CDR2 FYNNEI. V lost 6 bases, J lost 1 base, and 6 bases stayed unmatched. CDR3 length equals 15 residues. The CDR3 sequence is CASSPDRESYNEQFF. The CDR3 region has the DNA TGTGCCAGCAGCCCCGACAGGGAGTCCTACAATGAGCAGTTCTTC. The whole variable domain, remainder taken from reference TRBV2 and TRBJ2-1, is EPEVTQTPSHQVTQMGQEVILRCVPISNHLYFYWYRQILGQKVEFLVSFYNNEISEKSEIFDDQFSVERPDGSNFTLKIRSTKLEDSAMYFCASSPDRESYNEQFFGPGTRLTVL.

The V call is TRBV27, the J call TRBJ1-5; perhaps TRBD1 as D (6 bases). The V gene lost 11 bases and the J gene lost 0 bases, with 14 bases spanning the gap. The germline V gene encodes CDR1 MNHEY and CDR2 SMNVEV (reference sequence). The CDR3 runs 14 residues. CDR3 amino acids: CASARGNSNQPQHF. CDR3 DNA: TGTGCCTCGGCCAGGGGTAATAGCAATCAGCCCCAGCATTTT.

The J gene is TRBJ2-5, the V gene TRBV20-1; D gene uncertain. The V end was cut by 6 bases, the J end by 5 bases, with 16 bases between. Germline-derived CDR1 and CDR2 are DFQATT and SNEGSKA (reference sequence). This CDR3 has 13 amino acids. In nucleotides, the CDR3 is TGCAGTGCACCCTTCCTGATCGGGGAGACCCAGTACTTC. Translated: CSAPFLIGETQYF.

As for this clonotype: One end of the junction fails to match germline, which may point to a read error. The chain joins TRBV6-1 to TRBJ1-2, with D unclear. CDR1 and CDR2 (germline): MNHNS, SASEGT. CDR3 length: 17 amino acids. CDR3 amino acids: CARSEGPIGRQHGGYTF. CDR3 nucleotides: TGTGCCCGCAGTGAAGGGCCCATCGGACGGCAACACGGGGGCTACACCTTC.

This clonotype was seen a handful of times. V usage is TRBV11-2 and J usage is TRBJ2-7, with D maybe TRBD2 (6 bases). V lost 5 bases and J lost 2, with 13 bases in between. Germline assignment: CDR1 SGHAT and CDR2 FQNNGV. The CDR3 is 14 amino acids. CDR3 sequence reads: CASSPQAGTYEQYF. Written as DNA, the CDR3 is TGTGCCAGCAGCCCCCAGGCGGGAACCTACGAGCAGTACTTC.

This rearrangement joins TRBV5-1 to TRBJ2-5; D is undetermined. Germline values: CDR1 SGHRS, CDR2 YFSETQ. CDR3 length: 15 residues. With 2 bases removed from V and 1 base from J, the gap between germline ends came to 12 bases. CDR3: CASSLEVLGQETQYF. The DNA for the CDR3 is TGCGCCAGCAGCTTAGAGGTGTTGGGCCAAGAGACCCAGTACTTC. Full variable domain (rest looked up from reference TRBV5-1 and TRBJ2-5): KAGVTQTPRYLIKTRGQQVTLSCSPISGHRSVSWYQQTPGQGLQFLFEYFSETQRNKGNFPGRFSGRQFSNSRSEMNVSTLELGDSALYLCASSLEVLGQETQYFGPGTRLLVL.

The rearrangement joins TRBV14 to TRBJ2-5, with a weak D call TRBD2 (5 bases). V was trimmed by 4 bases and J by 11 bases, leaving 17 bases between them. The V gene's germline CDR1 is SGHDN and CDR2 FVKESK. The CDR3 sequence is 13 residues long. The CDR3 DNA reads TGTGCCAGCAGCCCTCTGATAACTAGTTGGCAGTACTTC. It translates to CASSPLITSWQYF.

This clonotype was observed a few times. The chain links TRBV20-1 to TRBJ2-5; TRBD2 matches at 10 bases. This CDR3 is built from 14 residues. Germline values: CDR1 DFQATT, CDR2 SNEGSKA (reference sequence). Trimming at V came to 3 bases and at J to 3 bases, leaving 4 bases not matched to a gene. CDR3 DNA: TGCAGTGCTAGTCTCCTAGCGGGAGAAGAGACCCAGTACTTC. Translated, it gives CSASLLAGEETQYF.

In nucleotides, the CDR3 is TGTGCCAGTGCCCTCGGGGGATTTACCTACGAGCAGTACTTC. Its translation is CASALGGFTYEQYF. The chain links TRBV19 to TRBJ2-4; D might be TRBD2 (6 bases). The end of the DNA is better explained by TRBJ2-7, so the J call may be wrong. The germline V gene encodes CDR1 LNHDA and CDR2 SQIVND (reference sequence). The CDR3 consists of 14 residues.